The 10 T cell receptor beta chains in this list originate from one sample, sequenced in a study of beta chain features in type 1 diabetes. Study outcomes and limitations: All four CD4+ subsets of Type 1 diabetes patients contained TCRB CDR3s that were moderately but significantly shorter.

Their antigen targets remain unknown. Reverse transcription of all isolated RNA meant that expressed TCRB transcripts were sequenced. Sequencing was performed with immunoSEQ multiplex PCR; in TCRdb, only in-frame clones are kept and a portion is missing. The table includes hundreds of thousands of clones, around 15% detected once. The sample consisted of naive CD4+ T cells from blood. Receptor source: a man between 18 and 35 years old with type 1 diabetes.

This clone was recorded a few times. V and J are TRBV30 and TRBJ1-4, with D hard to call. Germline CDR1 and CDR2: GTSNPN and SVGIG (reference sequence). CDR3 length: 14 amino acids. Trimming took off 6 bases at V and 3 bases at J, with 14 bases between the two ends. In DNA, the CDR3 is TGTGCCTGCCGACCGCCGGGGTCTAATGAAAAACTGTTTTTT. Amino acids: CACRPPGSNEKLFF. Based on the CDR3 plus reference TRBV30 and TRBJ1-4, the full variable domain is SQTIHQWPATLVQPVGSPLSLECTVEGTSNPNLYWYRQAAGRGLQLLFYSVGIGQISSEVPQNLSASRPQDRQFILSSKKLLLSDSGFYLCACRPPGSNEKLFFGSGTQLSVL.

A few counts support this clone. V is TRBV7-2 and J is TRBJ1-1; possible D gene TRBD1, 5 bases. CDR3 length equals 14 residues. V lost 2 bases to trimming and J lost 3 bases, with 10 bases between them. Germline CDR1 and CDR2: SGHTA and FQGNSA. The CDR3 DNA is TGTGCCAGCAGCTTACAGGGCATCGACACTGAAGCTTTCTTT. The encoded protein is CASSLQGIDTEAFF.

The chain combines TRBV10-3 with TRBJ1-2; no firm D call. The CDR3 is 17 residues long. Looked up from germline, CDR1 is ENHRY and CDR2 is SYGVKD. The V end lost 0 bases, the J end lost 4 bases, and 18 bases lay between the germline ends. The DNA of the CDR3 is TGTGCCATCAGTGAGTCGCCCCAGTCGCGGGGAGGCTATGGCTACACCTTC. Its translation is CAISESPQSRGGYGYTF.

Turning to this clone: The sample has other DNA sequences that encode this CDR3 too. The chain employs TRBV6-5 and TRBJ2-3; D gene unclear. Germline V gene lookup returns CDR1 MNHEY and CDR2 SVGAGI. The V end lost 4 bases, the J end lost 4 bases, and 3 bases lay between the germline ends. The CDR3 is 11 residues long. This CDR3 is CASSLADTQYF. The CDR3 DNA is TGTGCCAGCAGTTTAGCAGATACGCAGTATTTT.

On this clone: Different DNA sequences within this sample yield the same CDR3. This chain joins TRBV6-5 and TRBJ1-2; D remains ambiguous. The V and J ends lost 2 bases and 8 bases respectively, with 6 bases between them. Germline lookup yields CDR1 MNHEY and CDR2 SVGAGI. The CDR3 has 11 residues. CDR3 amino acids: CASSYRGGYTF. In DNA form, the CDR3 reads TGTGCCAGCAGTTACCGGGGAGGCTACACCTTC.

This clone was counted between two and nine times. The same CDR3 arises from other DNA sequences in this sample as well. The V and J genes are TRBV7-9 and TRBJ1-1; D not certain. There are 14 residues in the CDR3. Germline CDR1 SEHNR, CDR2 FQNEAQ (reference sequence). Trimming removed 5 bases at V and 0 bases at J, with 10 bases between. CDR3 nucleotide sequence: TGTGCCAGCAGCCTAGAGGAGTTGAACACTGAAGCTTTCTTT. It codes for CASSLEELNTEAFF.

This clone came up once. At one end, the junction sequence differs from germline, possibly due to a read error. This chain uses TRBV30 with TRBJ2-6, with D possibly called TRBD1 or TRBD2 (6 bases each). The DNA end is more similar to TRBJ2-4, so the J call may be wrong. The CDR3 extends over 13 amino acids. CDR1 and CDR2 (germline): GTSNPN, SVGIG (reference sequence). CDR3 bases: TGCACAATGGGGGGCGAGGCCAAAAACATTCAGTACTTC. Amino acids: CTMGGEAKNIQYF.

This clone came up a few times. The CDR3 sequence is CASSPTGEQPQHF. The DNA for the CDR3 is TGTGCCAGCAGCCCCACAGGGGAACAGCCCCAGCATTTT. V and J are TRBV5-6 and TRBJ1-5; 7 bases map to TRBD1. The CDR3 length is 13 residues. Germline V lookup: CDR1 SGHDT, CDR2 YYEEEE. V lost 4 bases to trimming and J lost 7 bases; unmatched junction nucleotides: 5.

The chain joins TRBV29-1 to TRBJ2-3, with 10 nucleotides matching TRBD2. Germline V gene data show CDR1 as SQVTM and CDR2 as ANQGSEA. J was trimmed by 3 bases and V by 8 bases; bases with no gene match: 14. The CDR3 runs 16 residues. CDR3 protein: CSSTGASGGITDTQYF. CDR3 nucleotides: TGCAGCAGTACAGGGGCTAGCGGGGGAATAACAGATACGCAGTATTTT.

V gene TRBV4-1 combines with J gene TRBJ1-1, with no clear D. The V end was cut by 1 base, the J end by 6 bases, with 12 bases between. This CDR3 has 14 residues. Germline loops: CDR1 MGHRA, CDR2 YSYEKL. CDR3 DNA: TGCGCCAGCAGCCAAGCGGGGTTATCGGCTGAAGCTTTCTTT. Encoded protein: CASSQAGLSAEAFF.